The 5 T cell receptor beta chains listed next were all sequenced from one sample in a study of vaccination effects on CD4 cells after COVID-19. Produced via immunoSEQ multiplex PCR; TCRdb's table is partial and in-frame only. In the table there are 30,000 or so clones, 70% to 80% of which are singletons. These receptors lack a known antigen. Researchers isolated CD4+ T cells once approximately ten days of culture had elapsed. This material consisted of CD4+ T cells from PBMCs cultured without peptide, taken before COVID-19 vaccination. These receptors were taken from a human donor who received a COVID-19 vaccine.

The J gene is TRBJ1-1, the V gene TRBV18; D remains unclear. Trimming stripped 6 bases from V and 5 bases from J, with 7 bases between. Germline V lookup: CDR1 KGHSH, CDR2 LQKENI. This CDR3 region has 11 residues. This chain's CDR3 is CASSAETEAFF. In nucleotides, the CDR3 is TGTGCCAGCTCCGCAGAAACTGAAGCTTTCTTT.

CDR3 residues: CASRAGHSGNTIYF. In DNA, the CDR3 is TGTGCCAGTAGGGCGGGGCACTCTGGAAACACCATATATTTT. The chain is built from TRBV19 and TRBJ1-3; D is possibly TRBD1 (5 bases). In germline, CDR1 is LNHDA, CDR2 SQIVND (reference sequence). Trimming stripped 6 bases from V and 0 bases from J, with 9 bases between. The CDR3 is made up of 14 amino acids.

The V and J genes are TRBV23-1 and TRBJ2-5, with 8 nucleotides matching TRBD1. TRBV23-1 is an ORF, with its function uncertain. Losses at the gene ends were 7 bases for V and 7 bases for J; bases not matched to a gene: 20. The CDR3 extends over 17 amino acids. CDR3: CASTPIRGRTGPRTQYF. The CDR3 bases are TGCGCCAGCACCCCAATCAGGGGGCGGACGGGCCCACGGACCCAGTACTTC.

The chain combines TRBV9 with TRBJ2-5, with TRBD2 matching over 8 bases. V dropped 1 base and J dropped 5; count of bases not matched to a gene: 4. Germline CDR1 SGDLS, CDR2 YYNGEE. This CDR3 has 14 amino acids. CDR3 nucleotides: TGTGCCAGCAGCGTATACGCTAGCGGGGAGACCCAGTACTTC. It translates to CASSVYASGETQYF.

This sequence joins TRBV19 and TRBJ2-7; 9 bases agree with TRBD1. V dropped 5 bases and J dropped 7; count of bases not matched to a gene: 9. The CDR3 sequence is 14 residues long. CDR1 and CDR2 from the germline V gene are LNHDA and SQIVND (reference sequence). The DNA of the CDR3 is TGTGCCAGTAGTCAGGGACAGGGTTCCGGTGAGCAGTACTTC. This encodes CASSQGQGSGEQYF.